The 20 T cell receptor beta chains below were found in one sample sequenced in a study of T cell responses to AZD1222 COVID-19 vaccine. TCRdb keeps only in-frame clones here, not all; method: immunoSEQ multiplex PCR. The table includes roughly 120,000 clones, around 89% detected once. This sample comprised peripheral blood, obtained 28 days after the second AZD1222 dose. The receptors stem from an adult who received the AZD1222 COVID-19 vaccine.

The chain uses TRBV5-1 and TRBJ2-3, with 10 bases matching TRBD2. CDR1 is SGHRS, CDR2 YFSETQ, per germline. The CDR3 has 15 residues. Trimming cost V 2 bases and J 0 bases; bases outside gene matches: 0. The CDR3 sequence is CASSFSGRSTDTQYF. CDR3 coding DNA: TGCGCCAGCAGCTTTAGCGGGAGGAGCACAGATACGCAGTATTTT.

This rearrangement joins TRBV30 to TRBJ2-7, with D uncertain. The CDR3 loop spans 10 amino acids. Germline V lookup: CDR1 GTSNPN, CDR2 SVGIG (reference sequence). V lost 5 bases, J lost 4 bases, and 6 bases lay in between. The CDR3 loop is CAWGMYEQYF. The CDR3 bases are TGTGCCTGGGGGATGTACGAGCAGTACTTC.

This chain joins TRBV5-1 and TRBJ2-5, with D perhaps TRBD2 (5 bases). Trimming stripped 4 bases from V and 5 bases from J, with 15 bases between. Germline-derived CDR1 and CDR2 are SGHRS and YFSETQ. CDR3 size: 14 residues. The CDR3, as DNA: TGCGCCAGCAGCCTGAGGGTTGACGGGGAGACCCAGTACTTC. The encoded protein is CASSLRVDGETQYF.

The sample holds one count of this clone. The chain has TRBV3-1 (or the pseudogene TRBV3-2) and TRBJ2-1; 14 bases fit TRBD2. V lost 2 bases to trimming and J lost 8 bases; unmatched junction nucleotides: 2. The germline CDR1 and CDR2 sequences are LGHDT and YNNKEL (reference sequence). The CDR3 covers 15 residues. CDR3 sequence reads: CASSQSGLAGDEQFF. In nucleotides, the CDR3 is TGTGCCAGCAGCCAATCGGGACTAGCGGGAGATGAGCAGTTCTTC.

The chain joins TRBV3-1 (or the pseudogene TRBV3-2) to TRBJ1-1; D remains ambiguous. V shed 0 bases and J shed 5 bases, with 19 bases lying between them. The CDR3 is made up of 17 amino acids. In germline, CDR1 is LGHDT, CDR2 YNNKEL (reference sequence). CDR3 DNA: TGTGCCAGCAGCCAAGATCGTTTAGGCGGGGTTCGGACTGAAGCTTTCTTT. Its protein product is CASSQDRLGGVRTEAFF.

This chain connects TRBV30 to TRBJ2-2; possibly TRBD2 for D (5 bases). V lost 4 bases and J 3 bases, leaving 15 bases between the germline ends. From germline, CDR1 is GTSNPN and CDR2 SVGIG (reference sequence). There are 15 residues in the CDR3. CDR3 protein: CAWNTGSWDTGELFF. As DNA, the CDR3 is TGTGCCTGGAATACGGGAAGTTGGGACACCGGGGAGCTGTTTTTT.

The rearrangement links TRBV10-3 to TRBJ2-1; 9 bases line up with TRBD1. The CDR3 contains 15 residues. V lost 9 bases, J lost 2 bases, and 8 bases stayed unmatched. The germline V gene has CDR1 ENHRY and CDR2 SYGVKD. The CDR3 DNA reads as TGTGCCATTGACACCGGGACAGGGCCCTACAATGAGCAGTTCTTC. Translation gives CAIDTGTGPYNEQFF.

The V and J genes are TRBV24-1 and TRBJ2-1; TRBD1 might be the D (6 bases). Germline V gives CDR1 KGHDR, CDR2 SFDVKD. Trimming shortened V by 9 bases and J by 4 bases, and 9 bases separated the two germline ends. This CDR3 is built from 12 residues. CDR3 protein: CATGGPYNEQFF. DNA of the CDR3: TGTGCCACCGGGGGCCCGTACAATGAGCAGTTCTTC.

This clone was seen just once. This chain joins TRBV28 and TRBJ2-7, with D possibly matching TRBD2 (5 bases). Germline CDR1 MDHEN, CDR2 SYDVKM. CDR3 length: 15 residues. With 7 bases removed from V and 1 base from J, the gap between germline ends came to 17 bases. As DNA, the CDR3 is TGTGCCAGCATGGCGGCGGGTGCCACTTCCTACGAGCAGTACTTC. Amino acids: CASMAAGATSYEQYF. The complete variable domain, with remaining parts taken from reference TRBV28 and TRBJ2-7, reads DVKVTQSSRYLVKRTGEKVFLECVQDMDHENMFWYRQDPGLGLRLIYFSYDVKMKEKGDIPEGYSVSREKKERFSLILESASTNQTSMYLCASMAAGATSYEQYFGPGTRLTVT.

The V gene is TRBV11-3, the J gene TRBJ2-1, with 7 bases that match TRBD2. J was trimmed by 4 bases and V by 9 bases; bases with no gene match: 12. The CDR3 loop spans 15 amino acids. Germline CDR1 reads SGHNT; CDR2 reads YENEEA. In DNA, the CDR3 is TGTGCCAGTTCCTTTGCGGGAGAGGGGTACAATGAGCAGTTCTTC. Translation gives CASSFAGEGYNEQFF.

J is TRBJ2-7 and V is TRBV13; D is unclear. The V and J ends lost 5 bases and 0 bases respectively, with 2 bases between them. This CDR3 is 11 amino acids long. CDR1 is PRHDT, CDR2 FYEKMQ, per germline (reference sequence). In DNA, the CDR3 is TGTGCCAGCAGCATCTCCTACGAGCAGTACTTC. Residues: CASSISYEQYF.

The V and J genes are TRBV2 and TRBJ2-1; 8 positions agree with TRBD1. Germline CDR1 SNHLY, CDR2 FYNNEI. The CDR3 has 16 amino acids. The trim removed 1 base at V and 5 bases at J, leaving 7 bases unmatched. CDR3 in DNA: TGTGCCAGCAGTGAAGGACCGACCAGGGGGCACAATGAGCAGTTCTTC. As protein: CASSEGPTRGHNEQFF.

The chain employs TRBV15 and TRBJ2-7; the match to TRBD2 covers 7 bases. The V gene end was trimmed by 0 bases and the J gene end by 6 bases; junction bases not matched to a gene: 8. The CDR3 is 15 residues long. CDR1 LNHNV and CDR2 YYDKDF come from the germline V gene (reference sequence). DNA for the CDR3: TGTGCCACCAGCAGAGATAAGGCGGGAGCGCTCGAGCAGTACTTC. Its protein product is CATSRDKAGALEQYF. The full variable domain, its missing parts supplied by reference TRBV15 and TRBJ2-7, is DAMVIQNPRYQVTQFGKPVTLSCSQTLNHNVMYWYQQKSSQAPKLLFHYYDKDFNNEADTPDNFQSRRPNTSFCFLDIRSPGLGDTAMYLCATSRDKAGALEQYFGPGTRLTVT.

V and J are TRBV30 and TRBJ1-5, with D possibly being TRBD1 (5 bases). CDR3 size: 15 residues. Germline V lookup: CDR1 GTSNPN, CDR2 SVGIG (reference sequence). V was cut by 4 bases and J by 1 base, with 14 bases left in between. This CDR3 is CAWNVLGVSNQPQHF. The CDR3 DNA sequence: TGTGCCTGGAACGTTTTGGGGGTAAGCAATCAGCCCCAGCATTTT. The whole variable domain, remainder taken from reference TRBV30 and TRBJ1-5, is SQTIHQWPATLVQPVGSPLSLECTVEGTSNPNLYWYRQAAGRGLQLLFYSVGIGQISSEVPQNLSASRPQDRQFILSSKKLLLSDSGFYLCAWNVLGVSNQPQHFGDGTRLSIL.

The genes are TRBV30 and TRBJ2-6; D possibly matches TRBD1 or TRBD2 (5 bases each). CDR3 length: 16 amino acids. V was shortened by 2 bases and J by 0 bases, with 11 bases between the two germline ends. Germline V gene lookup returns CDR1 GTSNPN and CDR2 SVGIG (reference sequence). This chain's CDR3 is CAWSPGRNSGANVLTF. The CDR3 nucleotides are TGTGCCTGGAGTCCGGGACGGAACTCTGGGGCCAACGTCCTGACTTTC.

The chain is built from TRBV12-3 or TRBV12-4 and TRBJ1-2; D is ambiguous. The CDR3 extends over 13 amino acids. V was shortened by 7 bases and J by 6 bases, with 15 bases between the two germline ends. For the CDR3, the DNA is TGTGCCAGCACCCCCCCCGGAACTAATGGCTACACCTTC. Protein product: CASTPPGTNGYTF.

The rearrangement uses TRBV10-3 and TRBJ2-5, with TRBD2 matching 8 bases. Germline lookup yields CDR1 ENHRY and CDR2 SYGVKD. Trimming took 0 bases from V and 5 from J; bases not matched to a gene: 8. CDR3 size: 16 residues. The CDR3 DNA sequence: TGTGCCATCAGTGAGTCGTTTCGGGGGGGTTATGAGACCCAGTACTTC. This translates into CAISESFRGGYETQYF.

The chain employs TRBV5-1 and TRBJ1-2; perhaps TRBD1 as D (6 bases). With 4 bases removed from V and 4 bases from J, the gap between germline ends came to 14 bases. Germline V gives CDR1 SGHRS, CDR2 YFSETQ. The CDR3 has 14 residues. CDR3 loop: CASSDPQGSYGYTF. DNA of the CDR3: TGCGCCAGCAGCGATCCACAGGGTAGCTATGGCTACACCTTC.

The CDR3 spells CASRLAGQETQYF. The DNA for the CDR3 is TGTGCCAGCAGACTAGCGGGACAAGAGACCCAGTACTTC. The chain carries TRBV12-3 or TRBV12-4 and TRBJ2-5; 10 nucleotides agree with TRBD2. The CDR3 contains 13 residues. Unmatched junction bases numbered 0, after V lost 6 bases and J lost 2 bases.

The V call is TRBV6-2 or TRBV6-3, the J call TRBJ1-2, with D hard to call. This CDR3 comprises 12 residues. V dropped 5 bases and J dropped 4 bases, with 8 bases sitting between them. Germline assignment: CDR1 MNHEY and CDR2 SVGEGT. CDR3 sequence: CASSNVPYGYTF. DNA for the CDR3: TGTGCCAGCAGTAACGTACCCTATGGCTACACCTTC.